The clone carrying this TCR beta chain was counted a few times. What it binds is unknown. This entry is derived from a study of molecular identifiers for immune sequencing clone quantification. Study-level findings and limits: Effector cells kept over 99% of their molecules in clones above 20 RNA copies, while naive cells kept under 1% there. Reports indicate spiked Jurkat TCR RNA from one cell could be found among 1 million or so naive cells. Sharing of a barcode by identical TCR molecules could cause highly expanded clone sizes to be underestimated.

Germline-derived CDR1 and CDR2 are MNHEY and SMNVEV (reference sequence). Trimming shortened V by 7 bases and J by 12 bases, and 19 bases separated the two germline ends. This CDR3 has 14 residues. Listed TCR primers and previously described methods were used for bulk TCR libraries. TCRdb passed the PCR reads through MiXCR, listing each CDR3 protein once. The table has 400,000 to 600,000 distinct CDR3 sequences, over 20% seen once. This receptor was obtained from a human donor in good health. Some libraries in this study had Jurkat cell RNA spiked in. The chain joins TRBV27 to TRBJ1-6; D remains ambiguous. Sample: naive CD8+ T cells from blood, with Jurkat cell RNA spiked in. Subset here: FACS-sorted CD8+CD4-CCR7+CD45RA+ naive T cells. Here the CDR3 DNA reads TGTGCCAGCAACTCTCAAGATAGACGCGAACCCCTCCACTTT. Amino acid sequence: CASNSQDRREPLHF.